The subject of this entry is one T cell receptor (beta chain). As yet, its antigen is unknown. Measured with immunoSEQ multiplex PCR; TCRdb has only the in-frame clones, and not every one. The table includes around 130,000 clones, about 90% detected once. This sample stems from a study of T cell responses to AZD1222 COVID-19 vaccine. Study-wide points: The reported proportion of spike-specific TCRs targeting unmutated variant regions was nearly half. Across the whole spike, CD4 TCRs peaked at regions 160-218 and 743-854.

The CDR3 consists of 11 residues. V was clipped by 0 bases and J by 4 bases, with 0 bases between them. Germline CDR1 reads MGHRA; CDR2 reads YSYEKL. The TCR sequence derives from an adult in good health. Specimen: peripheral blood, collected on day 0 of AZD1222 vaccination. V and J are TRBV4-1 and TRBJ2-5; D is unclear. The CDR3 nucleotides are TGCGCCAGCAGCCAAGAAGAGACCCAGTACTTC. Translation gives CASSQEETQYF.